The rows below give T cell receptor beta chains drawn from one sample of a study of T cell clones after liver transplantation. The assay was immunoSEQ multiplex PCR, and TCRdb's table has in-frame clones only and misses some. The sample shows 55,000 to 80,000 clones, under 95% of them seen only once. The sample here was CD4+ T cells from blood, taken before liver transplant. These receptors were taken from a human donor who received a liver transplant. The CDR3 runs from the conserved cysteine through the conserved F or W. Each record gives: D gene, V gene, J gene, CDR3 DNA, CDR3 protein. D genes are given only for firm matches.

D: TRBD1; V: TRBV29-1; J: TRBJ2-2; DNA: TGCAGCGTTGAAGGGGCGACAGGGGTGGCCGGGGAGCTGTTTTTT; CDR3: CSVEGATGVAGELFF
D: TRBD1; V: TRBV15; J: TRBJ2-4; DNA: TGTGCCACCAGCAGCAACAGGGGGCTAGTAAACATTCAGTACTTC; CDR3: CATSSNRGLVNIQYF
D: NA; V: TRBV7-8; J: TRBJ2-3; DNA: TGTGCCAGCAGTCCAACCCTCGCGTCAGATACGCAGTATTTT; CDR3: CASSPTLASDTQYF
D: NA; V: TRBV6-6; J: TRBJ2-1; DNA: TGTGCCATCCGTAGCGGTGGTAATGAGCAGTTCTTC; CDR3: CAIRSGGNEQFF
D: NA; V: TRBV5-1; J: TRBJ1-3; DNA: TGCGCCAGCAGTCCTATCCAGGGCTCTGGAAACACCATATATTTT; CDR3: CASSPIQGSGNTIYF
D: NA; V: TRBV5-5; J: TRBJ1-2; DNA: TGTGCCAGCAGCTTGGATATGGACGAGGCTAACTATGGCTACACCTTC; CDR3: CASSLDMDEANYGYTF
D: TRBD2; V: TRBV9; J: TRBJ2-3; DNA: TGTGCCAGCAGCGTAGACCCAGCGGGAGGGCAAGTAGATACGCAGTATTTT; CDR3: CASSVDPAGGQVDTQYF
D: NA; V: TRBV19; J: TRBJ1-5; DNA: TGTGCCAGTACCCATTCACCGGACGGGGGATTTAGCAATCAGCCCCAGCATTTT; CDR3: CASTHSPDGGFSNQPQHF
D: NA; V: TRBV5-1; J: TRBJ2-5; DNA: TGCGCCAGCAGCTTCAGGGGCGAACCCCGCCAAGAGACCCAGTACTTC; CDR3: CASSFRGEPRQETQYF
D: NA; V: TRBV5-1; J: TRBJ1-4; DNA: TGCGCCAGCAGACAACAGACAACGGGAGGTGAAAAACTGTTTTTT; CDR3: CASRQQTTGGEKLFF
D: NA; V: TRBV7-2; J: TRBJ2-7; DNA: TGTGCCAGCAGCTTAATCTCCTACGAGCAGTACTTC; CDR3: CASSLISYEQYF